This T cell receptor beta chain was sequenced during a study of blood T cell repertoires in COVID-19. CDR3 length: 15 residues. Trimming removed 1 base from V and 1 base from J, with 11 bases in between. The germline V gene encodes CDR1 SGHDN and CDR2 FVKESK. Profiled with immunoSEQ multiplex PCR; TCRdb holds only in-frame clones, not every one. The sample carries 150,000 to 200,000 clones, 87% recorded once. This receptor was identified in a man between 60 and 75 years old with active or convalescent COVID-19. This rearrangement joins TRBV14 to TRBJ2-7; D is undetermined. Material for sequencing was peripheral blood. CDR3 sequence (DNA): TGTGCCAGCAGCCAAGTTTGGCCCGGGTCCTACGAGCAGTACTTC. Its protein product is CASSQVWPGSYEQYF.